The rows below give T cell receptor beta chains drawn from one sample of a study of monozygotic twins with inflammatory bowel disease. After re-calling the 5' RACE reads, TCRdb lists one entry per CDR3 protein, DNA absent. The sample is made up of about 210,000 distinct CDR3 sequences, and the top ten hold more than 7.5% of it. Sequenced input: blood. Receptors were obtained from a human donor with ulcerative colitis or Crohn's disease, or a healthy co-twin of an affected twin (not recorded which). CDR3s include the opening cysteine and the closing phenylalanine or tryptophan. The order of the fields is J gene, V gene, CDR3 protein.

j_call: TRBJ1-2
v_call: TRBV19
cdr3_aa: CASSIRGANGYTF

j_call: TRBJ2-5
v_call: TRBV3-1
cdr3_aa: CASSFIGPRGETQYF

j_call: TRBJ1-1
v_call: TRBV6-5
cdr3_aa: CASSPHAETEAFF

j_call: TRBJ2-1
v_call: TRBV3-1
cdr3_aa: CASSQEWVRDGNEQFF

j_call: TRBJ2-5
v_call: TRBV9
cdr3_aa: CASSVEGTGVAETQYF

j_call: TRBJ1-2
v_call: TRBV4-2
cdr3_aa: CASSLNQGAGGGYTF

j_call: TRBJ2-5
v_call: TRBV30
cdr3_aa: CAWSVDRGRFLQETQYF

j_call: TRBJ1-6
v_call: TRBV12-3/TRBV12-4
cdr3_aa: CASSVSRGLYNSPLHF

j_call: TRBJ2-7
v_call: TRBV6-1
cdr3_aa: CASSFGRTSSYEQYF

j_call: TRBJ2-5
v_call: TRBV7-8
cdr3_aa: CASNRRETQETQYF

j_call: TRBJ2-4
v_call: TRBV20-1
cdr3_aa: CSASPENIQYF

j_call: TRBJ2-1
v_call: TRBV15
cdr3_aa: CATSRDRAGGPFGWQFF

j_call: TRBJ1-1
v_call: TRBV29-1
cdr3_aa: CSVEGTGRAEAFF